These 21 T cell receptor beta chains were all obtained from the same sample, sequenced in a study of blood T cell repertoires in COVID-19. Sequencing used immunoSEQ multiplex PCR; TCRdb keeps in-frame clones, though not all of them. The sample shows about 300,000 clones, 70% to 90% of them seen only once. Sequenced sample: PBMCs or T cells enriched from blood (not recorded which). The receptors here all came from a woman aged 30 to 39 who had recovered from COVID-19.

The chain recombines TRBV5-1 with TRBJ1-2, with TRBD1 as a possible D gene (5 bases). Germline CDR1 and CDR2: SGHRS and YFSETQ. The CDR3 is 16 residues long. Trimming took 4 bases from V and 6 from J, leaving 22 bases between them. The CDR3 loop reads CASSPERQGGTDGYTF. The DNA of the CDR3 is TGCGCCAGCAGCCCTGAACGTCAGGGAGGGACTGATGGCTACACCTTC.

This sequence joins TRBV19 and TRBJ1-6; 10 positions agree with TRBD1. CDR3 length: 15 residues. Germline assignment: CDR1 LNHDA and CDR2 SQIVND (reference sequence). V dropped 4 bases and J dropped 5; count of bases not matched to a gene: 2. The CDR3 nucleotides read TGTGCCAGTAGTAAGACAGGGGGCAATAATTCACCCCTCCACTTT. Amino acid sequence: CASSKTGGNNSPLHF.

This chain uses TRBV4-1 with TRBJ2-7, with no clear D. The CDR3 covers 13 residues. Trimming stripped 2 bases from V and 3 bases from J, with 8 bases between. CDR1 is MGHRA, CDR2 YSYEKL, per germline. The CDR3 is CASSQMFSYEQYF. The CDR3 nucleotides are TGCGCCAGCAGCCAAATGTTCAGCTACGAGCAGTACTTC.

CDR3 sequence reads: CASSLGGQGAGETQYF. CDR3 nucleotides: TGTGCCAGCAGCTTGGGAGGACAGGGGGCTGGGGAGACCCAGTACTTC. This chain joins TRBV5-5 and TRBJ2-5; 11 bases match TRBD1. The CDR3 spans 16 residues. Looked up from germline, CDR1 is SGHKS and CDR2 is YYEKEE (reference sequence). The V and J ends lost 0 bases and 5 bases, in that order; junction bases with no gene match: 6.

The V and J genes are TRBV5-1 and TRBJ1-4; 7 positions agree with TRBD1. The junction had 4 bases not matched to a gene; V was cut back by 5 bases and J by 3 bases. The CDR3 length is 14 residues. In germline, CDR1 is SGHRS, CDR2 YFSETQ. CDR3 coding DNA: TGCGCCAGCAGACGGGACAGCCCTAATGAAAAACTGTTTTTT. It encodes CASRRDSPNEKLFF. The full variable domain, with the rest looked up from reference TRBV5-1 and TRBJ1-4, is KAGVTQTPRYLIKTRGQQVTLSCSPISGHRSVSWYQQTPGQGLQFLFEYFSETQRNKGNFPGRFSGRQFSNSRSEMNVSTLELGDSALYLCASRRDSPNEKLFFGSGTQLSVL.

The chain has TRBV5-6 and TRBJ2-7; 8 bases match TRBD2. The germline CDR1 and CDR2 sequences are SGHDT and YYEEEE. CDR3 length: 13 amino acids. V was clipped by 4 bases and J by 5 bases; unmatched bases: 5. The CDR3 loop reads CASSASGRDEQYF. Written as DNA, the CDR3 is TGTGCCAGCAGCGCGTCCGGGAGGGACGAGCAGTACTTC. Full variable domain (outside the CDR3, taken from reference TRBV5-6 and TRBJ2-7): DAGVTQSPTHLIKTRGQQVTLRCSPKSGHDTVSWYQQALGQGPQFIFQYYEEEERQRGNFPDRFSGHQFPNYSSELNVNALLLGDSALYLCASSASGRDEQYFGPGTRLTVT.

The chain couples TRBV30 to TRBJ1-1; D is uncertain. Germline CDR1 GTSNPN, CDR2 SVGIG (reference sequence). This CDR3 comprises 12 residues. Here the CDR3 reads CAWESGQTEAFF. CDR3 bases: TGTGCGTGGGAGAGCGGGCAGACTGAAGCTTTCTTT.

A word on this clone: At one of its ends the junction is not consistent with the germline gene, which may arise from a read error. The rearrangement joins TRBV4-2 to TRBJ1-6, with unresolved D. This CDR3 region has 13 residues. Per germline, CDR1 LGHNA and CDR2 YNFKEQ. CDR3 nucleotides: TGTGCCAGCAGCCAAGATTATAGTTCACCCCTCCACTTT. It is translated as CASSQDYSSPLHF.

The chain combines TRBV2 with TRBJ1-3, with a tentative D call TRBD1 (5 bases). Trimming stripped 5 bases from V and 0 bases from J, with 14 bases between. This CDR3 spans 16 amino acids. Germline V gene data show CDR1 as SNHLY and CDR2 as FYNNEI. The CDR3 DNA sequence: TGTGCCAGCAGTACTCAGGGAGGCCTCTCTGGAAACACCATATATTTT. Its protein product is CASSTQGGLSGNTIYF. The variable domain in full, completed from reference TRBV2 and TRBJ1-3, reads EPEVTQTPSHQVTQMGQEVILRCVPISNHLYFYWYRQILGQKVEFLVSFYNNEISEKSEIFDDQFSVERPDGSNFTLKIRSTKLEDSAMYFCASSTQGGLSGNTIYFGEGSWLTVV.

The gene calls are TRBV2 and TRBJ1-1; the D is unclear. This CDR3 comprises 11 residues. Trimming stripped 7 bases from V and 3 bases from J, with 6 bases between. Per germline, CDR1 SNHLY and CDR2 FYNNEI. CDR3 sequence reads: CASNEDTEAFF. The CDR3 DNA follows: TGTGCCAGCAACGAGGACACTGAAGCTTTCTTT.

In DNA form, the CDR3 reads TGTGCCAGCAGCGCAGGACTAGCGGGGGGGCCTTCCGTCGGGGAGCTGTTTTTT. Encoded protein: CASSAGLAGGPSVGELFF. This chain uses TRBV9 with TRBJ2-2, with 15 nucleotides matching TRBD2. The CDR3 sequence is 18 residues long. Trimming cost V 3 bases and J 7 bases; bases outside gene matches: 10. Germline V gene lookup returns CDR1 SGDLS and CDR2 YYNGEE. Based on the CDR3 plus reference TRBV9 and TRBJ2-2, the full variable domain is DSGVTQTPKHLITATGQRVTLRCSPRSGDLSVYWYQQSLDQGLQFLIQYYNGEERAKGNILERFSAQQFPDLHSELNLSSLELGDSALYFCASSAGLAGGPSVGELFFGEGSRLTVL.

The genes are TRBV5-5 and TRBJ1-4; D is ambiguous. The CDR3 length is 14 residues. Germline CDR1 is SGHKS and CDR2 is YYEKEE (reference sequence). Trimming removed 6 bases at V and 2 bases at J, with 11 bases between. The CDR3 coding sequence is TGTGCCAGCAACGGCGGGCTCACTAATGAAAAACTGTTTTTT. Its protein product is CASNGGLTNEKLFF. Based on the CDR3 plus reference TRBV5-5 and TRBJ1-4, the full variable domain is DAGVTQSPTHLIKTRGQQVTLRCSPISGHKSVSWYQQVLGQGPQFIFQYYEKEERGRGNFPDRFSARQFPNYSSELNVNALLLGDSALYLCASNGGLTNEKLFFGSGTQLSVL.

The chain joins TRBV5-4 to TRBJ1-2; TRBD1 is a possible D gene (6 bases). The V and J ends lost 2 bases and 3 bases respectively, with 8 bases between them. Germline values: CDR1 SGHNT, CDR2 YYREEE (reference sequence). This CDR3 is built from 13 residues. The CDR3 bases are TGTGCCAGCAGCTTTTCAGGGGACTATGGCTACACCTTC. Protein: CASSFSGDYGYTF.

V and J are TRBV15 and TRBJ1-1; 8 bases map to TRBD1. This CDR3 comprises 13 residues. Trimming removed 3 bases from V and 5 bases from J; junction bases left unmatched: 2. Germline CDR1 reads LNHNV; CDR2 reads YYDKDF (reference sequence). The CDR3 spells CATSRDRATEAFF. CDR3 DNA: TGTGCCACCAGCAGGGACAGGGCAACTGAAGCTTTCTTT.

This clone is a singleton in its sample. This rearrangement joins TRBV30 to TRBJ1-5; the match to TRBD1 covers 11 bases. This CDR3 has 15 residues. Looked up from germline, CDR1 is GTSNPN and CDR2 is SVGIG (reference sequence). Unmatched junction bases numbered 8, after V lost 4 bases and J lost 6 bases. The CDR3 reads CAWTPGQGASQPQHF. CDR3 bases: TGTGCCTGGACACCAGGACAGGGGGCTAGTCAGCCCCAGCATTTT.

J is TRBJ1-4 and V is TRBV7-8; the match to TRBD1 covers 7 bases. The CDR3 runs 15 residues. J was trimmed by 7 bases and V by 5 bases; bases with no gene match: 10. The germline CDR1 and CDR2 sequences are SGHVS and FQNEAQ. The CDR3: CASSRVRGIGEKLFF. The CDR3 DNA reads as TGTGCCAGCAGCCGTGTCAGGGGGATTGGTGAAAAACTGTTTTTT.

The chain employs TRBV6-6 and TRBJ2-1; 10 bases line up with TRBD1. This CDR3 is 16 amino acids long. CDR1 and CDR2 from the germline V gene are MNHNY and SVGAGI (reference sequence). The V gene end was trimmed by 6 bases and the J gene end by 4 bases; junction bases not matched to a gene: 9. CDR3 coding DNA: TGTGCCAGCAGCACCTCAGGGACAGGGGCTTACAATGAGCAGTTCTTC. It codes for CASSTSGTGAYNEQFF.

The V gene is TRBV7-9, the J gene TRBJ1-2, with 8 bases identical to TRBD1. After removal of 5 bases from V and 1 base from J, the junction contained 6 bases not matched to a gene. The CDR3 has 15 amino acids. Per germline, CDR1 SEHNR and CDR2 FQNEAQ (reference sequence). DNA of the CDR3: TGTGCCAGCAGCCCGAGACAGGGGCATAACTATGGCTACACCTTC. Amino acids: CASSPRQGHNYGYTF.

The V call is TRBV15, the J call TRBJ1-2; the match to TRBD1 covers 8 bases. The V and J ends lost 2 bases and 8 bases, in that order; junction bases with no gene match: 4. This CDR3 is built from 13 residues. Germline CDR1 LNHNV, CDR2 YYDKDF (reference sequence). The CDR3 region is CATSRQGAWGYTF. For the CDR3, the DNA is TGTGCCACCAGCAGACAGGGGGCTTGGGGCTACACCTTC.

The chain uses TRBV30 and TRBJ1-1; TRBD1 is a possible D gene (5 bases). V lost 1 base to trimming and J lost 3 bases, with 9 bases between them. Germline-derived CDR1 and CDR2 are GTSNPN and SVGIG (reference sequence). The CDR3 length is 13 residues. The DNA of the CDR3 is TGTGCCTGGAGTGGTCAGGGTTACACTGAAGCTTTCTTT. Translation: CAWSGQGYTEAFF. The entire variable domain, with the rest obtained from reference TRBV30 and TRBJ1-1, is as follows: SQTIHQWPATLVQPVGSPLSLECTVEGTSNPNLYWYRQAAGRGLQLLFYSVGIGQISSEVPQNLSASRPQDRQFILSSKKLLLSDSGFYLCAWSGQGYTEAFFGQGTRLTVV.

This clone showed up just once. This CDR3 is CASSPKLAPYEQYF. The DNA of the CDR3 is TGTGCCAGCTCACCGAAACTAGCGCCGTACGAGCAGTACTTC. The chain links TRBV18 to TRBJ2-7; 7 bases are a match to TRBD2. The V segment lost 3 bases and the J segment 4 bases; nucleotides outside the gene matches: 6. From germline, CDR1 is KGHSH and CDR2 LQKENI. There are 14 residues in the CDR3.